The TCR beta chain described here comes from a study of T-cell reconstitution after alpha-beta-depleted transplantation in children. This clonotype has a count of ten or more. Researchers prepared the TCRbeta library using unique molecular identifiers, the study reports. TCRdb re-called the PCR reads through MiXCR, storing one row per CDR3 protein. Of some 300,000 distinct CDR3 sequences in the sample, 10% were seen once. The ends were cut back, 4 bases at V and 4 bases at J, with 11 bases in the middle. Germline V gene data show CDR1 as SGHAT and CDR2 as FQNNGV. CDR3 length: 13 amino acids. The specimen comprised PBMCs from the stem cell graft donor, sampled from the stem cell graft. The J gene is TRBJ2-7, the V gene TRBV11-2; possible D gene TRBD2, 6 bases. The TCR originated in a human donor who donated a stem cell graft to a child with acute lymphoblastic leukemia. CDR3 residues: CASSWDSGYEQYF. The DNA of the CDR3 is TGTGCCAGCAGCTGGGATAGCGGTTACGAGCAGTACTTC. Combining the CDR3 with reference TRBV11-2 and TRBJ2-7 gives the whole variable domain EAGVAQSPRYKIIEKRQSVAFWCNPISGHATLYWYQQILGQGPKLLIQFQNNGVVDDSQLPKDRFSAERLKGVDSTLKIQPAKLEDSAVYLCASSWDSGYEQYFGPGTRLTVT.